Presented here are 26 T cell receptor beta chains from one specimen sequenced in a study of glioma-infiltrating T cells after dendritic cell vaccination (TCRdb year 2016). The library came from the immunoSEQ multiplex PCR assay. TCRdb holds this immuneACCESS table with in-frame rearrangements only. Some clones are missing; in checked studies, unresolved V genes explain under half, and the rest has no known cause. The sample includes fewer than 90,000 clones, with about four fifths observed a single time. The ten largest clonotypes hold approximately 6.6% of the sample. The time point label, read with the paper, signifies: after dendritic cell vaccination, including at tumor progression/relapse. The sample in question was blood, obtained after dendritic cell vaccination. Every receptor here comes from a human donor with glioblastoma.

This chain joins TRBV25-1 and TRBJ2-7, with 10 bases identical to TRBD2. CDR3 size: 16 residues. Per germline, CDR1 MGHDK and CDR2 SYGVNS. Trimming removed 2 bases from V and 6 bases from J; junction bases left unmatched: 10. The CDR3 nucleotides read TGTGCCAGCAGTGAAGGGGAAGAGCGGGGGGGACGCGAGCAGTACTTC. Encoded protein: CASSEGEERGGREQYF.

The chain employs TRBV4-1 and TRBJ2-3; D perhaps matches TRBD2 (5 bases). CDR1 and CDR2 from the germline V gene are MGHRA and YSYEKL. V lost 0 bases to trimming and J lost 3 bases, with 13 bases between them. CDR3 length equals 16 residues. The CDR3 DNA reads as TGCGCCAGCAGCCAAGATAAGGAGCGGAGGACAGATACGCAGTATTTT. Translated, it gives CASSQDKERRTDTQYF.

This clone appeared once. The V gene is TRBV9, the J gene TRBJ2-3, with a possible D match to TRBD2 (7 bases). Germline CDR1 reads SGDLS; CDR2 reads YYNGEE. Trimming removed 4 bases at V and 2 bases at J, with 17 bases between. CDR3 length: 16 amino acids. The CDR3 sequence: CASSKRDTKATDTQYF. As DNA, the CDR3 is TGTGCCAGCAGCAAGCGGGACACCAAAGCCACAGATACGCAGTATTTT.

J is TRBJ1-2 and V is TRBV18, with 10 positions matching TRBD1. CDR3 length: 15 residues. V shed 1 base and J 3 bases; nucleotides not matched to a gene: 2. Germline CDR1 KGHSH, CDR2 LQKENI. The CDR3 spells CASSPLGTGDYGYTF. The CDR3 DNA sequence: TGTGCCAGCTCACCACTAGGGACAGGGGACTATGGCTACACCTTC.

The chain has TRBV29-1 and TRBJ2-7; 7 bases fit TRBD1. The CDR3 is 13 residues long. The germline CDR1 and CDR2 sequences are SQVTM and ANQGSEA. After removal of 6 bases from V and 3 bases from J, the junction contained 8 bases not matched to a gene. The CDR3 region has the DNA TGCAGCGTCGCCGGGACAGCTAACTACGAGCAGTACTTC. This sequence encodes CSVAGTANYEQYF.

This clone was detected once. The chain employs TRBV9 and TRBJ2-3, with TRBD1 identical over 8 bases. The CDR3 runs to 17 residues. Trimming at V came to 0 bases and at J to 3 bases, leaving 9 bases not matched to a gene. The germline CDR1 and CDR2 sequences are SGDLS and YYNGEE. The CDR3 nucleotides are TGTGCCAGCAGCGTAGAGGCGGCAGGGGGCGCGACAGATACGCAGTATTTT. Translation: CASSVEAAGGATDTQYF. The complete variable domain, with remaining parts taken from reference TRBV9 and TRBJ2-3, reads DSGVTQTPKHLITATGQRVTLRCSPRSGDLSVYWYQQSLDQGLQFLIQYYNGEERAKGNILERFSAQQFPDLHSELNLSSLELGDSALYFCASSVEAAGGATDTQYFGPGTRLTVL.

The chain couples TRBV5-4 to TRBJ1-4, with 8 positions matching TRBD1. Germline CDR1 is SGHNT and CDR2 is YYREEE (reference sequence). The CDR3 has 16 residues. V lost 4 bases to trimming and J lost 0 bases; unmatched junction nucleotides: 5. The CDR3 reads CASSVTGGATNEKLFF. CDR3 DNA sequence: TGTGCCAGCAGCGTTACAGGGGGAGCAACTAATGAAAAACTGTTTTTT.

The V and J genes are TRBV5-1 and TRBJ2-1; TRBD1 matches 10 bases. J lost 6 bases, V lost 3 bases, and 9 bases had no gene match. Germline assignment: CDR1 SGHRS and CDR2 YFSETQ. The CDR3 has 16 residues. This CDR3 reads CASSSLGQGDGNEQFF. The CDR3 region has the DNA TGCGCCAGCAGCTCCCTAGGACAGGGGGACGGCAATGAGCAGTTCTTC.

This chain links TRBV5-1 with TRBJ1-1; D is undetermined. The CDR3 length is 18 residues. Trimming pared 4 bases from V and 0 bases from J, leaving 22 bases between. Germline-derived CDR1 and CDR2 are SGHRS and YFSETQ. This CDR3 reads CASSPPPPREIMNTEAFF. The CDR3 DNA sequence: TGCGCCAGCAGCCCACCGCCACCTAGGGAGATCATGAACACTGAAGCTTTCTTT.

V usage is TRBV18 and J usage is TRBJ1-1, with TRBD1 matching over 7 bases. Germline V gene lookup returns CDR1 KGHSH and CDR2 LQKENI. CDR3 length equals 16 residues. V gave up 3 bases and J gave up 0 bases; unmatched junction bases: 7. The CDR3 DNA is TGTGCCAGCTCACCCAACAGGGGAACCATGAACACTGAAGCTTTCTTT. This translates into CASSPNRGTMNTEAFF.

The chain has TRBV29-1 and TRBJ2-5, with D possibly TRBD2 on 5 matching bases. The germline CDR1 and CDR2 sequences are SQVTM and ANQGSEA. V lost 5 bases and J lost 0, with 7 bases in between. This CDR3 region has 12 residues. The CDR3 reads CSVRENQETQYF. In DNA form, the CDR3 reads TGCAGCGTTAGGGAGAACCAAGAGACCCAGTACTTC.

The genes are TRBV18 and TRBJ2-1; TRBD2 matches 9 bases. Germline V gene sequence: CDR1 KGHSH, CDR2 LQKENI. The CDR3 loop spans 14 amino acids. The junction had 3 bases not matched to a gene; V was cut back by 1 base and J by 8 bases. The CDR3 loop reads CASSPQRGDDEQFF. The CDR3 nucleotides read TGTGCCAGCTCACCACAGCGGGGGGACGATGAGCAGTTCTTC. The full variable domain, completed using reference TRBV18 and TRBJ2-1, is NAGVMQNPRHLVRRRGQEARLRCSPMKGHSHVYWYRQLPEEGLKFMVYLQKENIIDESGMPKERFSAEFPKEGPSILRIQQVVRGDSAAYFCASSPQRGDDEQFFGPGTRLTVL.

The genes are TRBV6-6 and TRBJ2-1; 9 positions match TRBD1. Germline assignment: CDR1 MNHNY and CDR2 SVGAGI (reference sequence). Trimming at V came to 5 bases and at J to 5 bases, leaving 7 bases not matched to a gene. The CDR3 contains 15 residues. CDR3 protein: CASSRPGQGNNEQFF. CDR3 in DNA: TGTGCCAGCAGTCGACCGGGACAGGGCAACAATGAGCAGTTCTTC.

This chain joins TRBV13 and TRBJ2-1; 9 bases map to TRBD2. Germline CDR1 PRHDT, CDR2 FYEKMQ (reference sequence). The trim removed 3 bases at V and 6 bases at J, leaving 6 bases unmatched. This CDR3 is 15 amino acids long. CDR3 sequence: CASSFRSGGLNEQFF. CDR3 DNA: TGTGCCAGCAGCTTTAGGAGCGGGGGGCTCAATGAGCAGTTCTTC.

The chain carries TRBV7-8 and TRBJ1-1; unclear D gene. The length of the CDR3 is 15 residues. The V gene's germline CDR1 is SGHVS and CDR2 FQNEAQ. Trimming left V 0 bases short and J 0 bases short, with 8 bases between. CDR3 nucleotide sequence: TGTGCCAGCAGCTTAGCGCGCAGGTTGAACACTGAAGCTTTCTTT. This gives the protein CASSLARRLNTEAFF.

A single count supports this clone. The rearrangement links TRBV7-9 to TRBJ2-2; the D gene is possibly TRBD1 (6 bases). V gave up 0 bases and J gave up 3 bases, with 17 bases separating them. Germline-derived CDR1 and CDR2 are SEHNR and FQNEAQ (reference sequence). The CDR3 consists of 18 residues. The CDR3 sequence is CASSLARIGKGDTGELFF. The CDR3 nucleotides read TGTGCCAGCAGCTTAGCGCGAATAGGCAAGGGGGACACCGGGGAGCTGTTTTTT.

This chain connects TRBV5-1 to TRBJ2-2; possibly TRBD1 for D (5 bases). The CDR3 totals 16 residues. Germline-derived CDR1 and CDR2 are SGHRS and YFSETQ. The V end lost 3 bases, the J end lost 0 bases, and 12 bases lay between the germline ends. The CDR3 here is CASSSRQGANTGELFF. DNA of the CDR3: TGCGCCAGCAGCTCACGGCAAGGGGCGAACACCGGGGAGCTGTTTTTT. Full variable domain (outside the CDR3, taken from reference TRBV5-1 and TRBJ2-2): KAGVTQTPRYLIKTRGQQVTLSCSPISGHRSVSWYQQTPGQGLQFLFEYFSETQRNKGNFPGRFSGRQFSNSRSEMNVSTLELGDSALYLCASSSRQGANTGELFFGEGSRLTVL.

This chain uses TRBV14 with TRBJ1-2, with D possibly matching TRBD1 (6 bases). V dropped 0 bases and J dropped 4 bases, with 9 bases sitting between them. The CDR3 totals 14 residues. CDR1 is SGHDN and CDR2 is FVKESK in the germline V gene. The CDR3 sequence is CASSQDDRFYGYTF. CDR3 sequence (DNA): TGTGCCAGCAGCCAAGATGACAGGTTCTATGGCTACACCTTC.

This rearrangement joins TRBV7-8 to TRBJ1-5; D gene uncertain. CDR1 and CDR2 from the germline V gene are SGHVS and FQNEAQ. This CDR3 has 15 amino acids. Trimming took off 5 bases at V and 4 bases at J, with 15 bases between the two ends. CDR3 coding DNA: TGTGCCAGCAGCACAACCTCGGAGCGGAATCAGCCCCAGCATTTT. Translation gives CASSTTSERNQPQHF.

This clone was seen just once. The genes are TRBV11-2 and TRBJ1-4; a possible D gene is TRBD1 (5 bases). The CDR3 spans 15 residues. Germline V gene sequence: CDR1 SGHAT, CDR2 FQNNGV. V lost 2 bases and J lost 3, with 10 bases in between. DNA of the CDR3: TGTGCCAGCAGCTTACTTTTGGGGCCTAATGAAAAACTGTTTTTT. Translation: CASSLLLGPNEKLFF.

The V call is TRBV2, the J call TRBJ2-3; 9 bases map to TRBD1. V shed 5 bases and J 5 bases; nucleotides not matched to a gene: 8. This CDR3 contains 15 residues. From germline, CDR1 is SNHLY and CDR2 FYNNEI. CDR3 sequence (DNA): TGTGCCAGCAGTCTTGACAGGGGGGGCGGAGATACGCAGTATTTT. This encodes CASSLDRGGGDTQYF. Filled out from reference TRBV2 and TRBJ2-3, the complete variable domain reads EPEVTQTPSHQVTQMGQEVILRCVPISNHLYFYWYRQILGQKVEFLVSFYNNEISEKSEIFDDQFSVERPDGSNFTLKIRSTKLEDSAMYFCASSLDRGGGDTQYFGPGTRLTVL.

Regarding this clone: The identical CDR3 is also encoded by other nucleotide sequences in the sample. CDR3 in DNA: TGTGCCAGCAGCCAAAACTTACAAGAGACCCAGTACTTC. It encodes CASSQNLQETQYF. The chain combines TRBV14 with TRBJ2-5; no firm D call. This CDR3 comprises 13 residues. The ends were cut back, 2 bases at V and 2 bases at J, with 6 bases in the middle. From germline, CDR1 is SGHDN and CDR2 FVKESK.

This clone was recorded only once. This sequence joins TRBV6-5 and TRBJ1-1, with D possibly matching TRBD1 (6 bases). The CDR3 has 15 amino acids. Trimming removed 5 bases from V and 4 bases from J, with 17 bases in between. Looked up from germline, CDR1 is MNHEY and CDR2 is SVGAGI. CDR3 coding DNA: TGTGCCAGCAGTAGGGGGGGGGCAGAGAGCACTGAAGCTTTCTTT. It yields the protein CASSRGGAESTEAFF.

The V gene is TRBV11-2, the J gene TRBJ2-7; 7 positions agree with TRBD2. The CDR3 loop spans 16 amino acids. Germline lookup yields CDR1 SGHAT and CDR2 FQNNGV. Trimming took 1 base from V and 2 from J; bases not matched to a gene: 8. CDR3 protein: CASSLGLERGTYEQYF. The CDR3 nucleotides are TGTGCCAGCAGCTTAGGGCTCGAGCGGGGCACCTACGAGCAGTACTTC.

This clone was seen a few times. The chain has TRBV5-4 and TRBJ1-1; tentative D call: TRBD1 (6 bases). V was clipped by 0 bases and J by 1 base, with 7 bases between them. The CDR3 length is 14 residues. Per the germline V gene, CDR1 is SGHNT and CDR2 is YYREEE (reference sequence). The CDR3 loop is CASSLGRGNTEAFF. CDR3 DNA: TGTGCCAGCAGCTTGGGCAGGGGGAACACTGAAGCTTTCTTT.

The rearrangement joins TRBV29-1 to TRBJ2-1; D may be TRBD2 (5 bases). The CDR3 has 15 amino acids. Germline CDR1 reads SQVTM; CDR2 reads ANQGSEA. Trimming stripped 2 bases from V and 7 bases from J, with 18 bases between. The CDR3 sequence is CSVESGLRALNEQFF. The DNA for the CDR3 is TGCAGCGTTGAAAGTGGCTTGCGGGCTTTAAATGAGCAGTTCTTC.